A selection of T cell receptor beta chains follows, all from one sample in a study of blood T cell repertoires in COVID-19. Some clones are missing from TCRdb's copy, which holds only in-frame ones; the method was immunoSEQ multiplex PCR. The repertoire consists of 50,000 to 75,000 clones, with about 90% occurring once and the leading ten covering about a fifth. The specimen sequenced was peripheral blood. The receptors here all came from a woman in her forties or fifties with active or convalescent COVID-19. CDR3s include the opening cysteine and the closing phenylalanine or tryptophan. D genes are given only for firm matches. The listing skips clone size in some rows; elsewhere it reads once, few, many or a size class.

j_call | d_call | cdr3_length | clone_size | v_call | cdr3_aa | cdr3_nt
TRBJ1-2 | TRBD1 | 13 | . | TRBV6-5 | CASGTGSPYGYTF | TGTGCCAGCGGGACAGGGTCGCCCTATGGCTACACCTTC
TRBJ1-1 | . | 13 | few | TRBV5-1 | CASSLQIDTEAFF | TGCGCCAGCAGCTTACAGATAGACACTGAAGCTTTCTTT
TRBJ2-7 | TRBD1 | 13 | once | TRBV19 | CASSNRQGYEQYF | TGTGCCAGCAGTAATCGACAGGGGTACGAGCAGTACTTC
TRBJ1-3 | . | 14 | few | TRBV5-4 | CASSLDRPGNTIYF | TGTGCCAGCAGCTTGGACAGGCCTGGAAACACCATATATTTT
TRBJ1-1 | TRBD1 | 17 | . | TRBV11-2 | CASSRPGTGDWNTEAFF | TGTGCCAGCAGTCGTCCCGGGACAGGGGATTGGAACACTGAAGCTTTCTTT
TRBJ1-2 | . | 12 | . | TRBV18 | CASSPRVDGYTF | TGTGCCAGCTCACCCAGGGTGGATGGCTACACCTTC
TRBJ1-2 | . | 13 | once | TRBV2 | CASSEPGNYGYTF | TGTGCCAGCAGTGAACCAGGAAACTATGGCTACACCTTC
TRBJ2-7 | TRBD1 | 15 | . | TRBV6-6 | CASSYAGDRAYEQYF | TGTGCCAGCAGTTATGCGGGGGACAGGGCCTACGAGCAGTACTTC
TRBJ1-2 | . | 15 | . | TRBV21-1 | CASSKAQDRGPGYTF | TGTGCCAGCAGCAAAGCGCAAGACAGGGGGCCGGGCTACACCTTC
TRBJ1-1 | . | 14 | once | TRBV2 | CASTRFGQSTEAFF | TGTGCCAGCACTAGATTCGGACAGAGCACTGAAGCTTTCTTT
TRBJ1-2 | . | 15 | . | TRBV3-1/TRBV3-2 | CASSQGRGGTYGYTF | TGTGCCAGCAGCCAAGGGCGCGGGGGAACCTATGGCTACACCTTC
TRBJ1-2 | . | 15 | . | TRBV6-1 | CASSEEHPLDYGYTF | TGTGCCAGCAGTGAAGAGCACCCACTGGACTATGGCTACACCTTC
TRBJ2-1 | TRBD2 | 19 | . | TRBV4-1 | CASSQVFGLAGGGYNEQFF | TGCGCCAGCAGCCAAGTTTTCGGACTAGCGGGAGGGGGGTACAATGAGCAGTTCTTC
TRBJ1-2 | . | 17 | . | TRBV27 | CASSTTQREGEIYGYTF | TGTGCCAGCAGCACAACGCAAAGGGAGGGGGAGATCTATGGCTACACCTTC
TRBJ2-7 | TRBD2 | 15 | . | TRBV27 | CASRFATSGSYEQYF | TGTGCCAGCCGCTTCGCGACTAGCGGGAGCTACGAGCAGTACTTC
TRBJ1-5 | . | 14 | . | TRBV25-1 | CASSEYGEHQPQHF | TGTGCCAGCAGTGAATATGGGGAGCATCAGCCCCAGCATTTT
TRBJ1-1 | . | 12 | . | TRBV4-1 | CASSPRGTEAFF | TGCGCCAGCAGCCCACGGGGCACTGAAGCTTTCTTT
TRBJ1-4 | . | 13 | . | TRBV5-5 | CASSSPGREKLFF | TGTGCCAGCAGCTCCCCTGGGCGTGAAAAACTGTTTTTT
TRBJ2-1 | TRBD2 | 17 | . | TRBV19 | CASSPWGGLAGTLRQFF | TGTGCCAGTAGCCCGTGGGGGGGACTAGCGGGAACCCTCAGGCAGTTCTTC
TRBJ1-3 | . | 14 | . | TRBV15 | CATSRAGTGNTIYF | TGTGCCACCAGCAGAGCGGGAACTGGAAACACCATATATTTT
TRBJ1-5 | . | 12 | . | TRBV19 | CASSIPFQPQHF | TGTGCCAGTAGTATTCCGTTTCAGCCCCAGCATTTT
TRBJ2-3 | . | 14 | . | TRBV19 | CASTKGRFTDTQYF | TGTGCCAGTACTAAGGGGCGGTTCACAGATACGCAGTATTTT
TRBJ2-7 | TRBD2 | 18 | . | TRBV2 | CASSHSSTSGRNYYEQYF | TGTGCCAGCAGTCATAGCAGCACTAGCGGGAGGAATTACTACGAGCAGTACTTC
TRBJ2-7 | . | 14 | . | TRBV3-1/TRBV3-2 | CASSQGLVIYEQYF | TGTGCCAGCAGCCAAGGACTAGTTATCTACGAGCAGTACTTC
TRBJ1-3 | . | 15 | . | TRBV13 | CASSLAPTAGNTIYF | TGTGCCAGCAGCTTAGCCCCGACAGCCGGAAACACCATATATTTT
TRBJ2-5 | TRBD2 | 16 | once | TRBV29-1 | CSGVPPGLAVGETQYF | TGCAGCGGCGTCCCCCCCGGACTAGCGGTAGGGGAGACCCAGTACTTC
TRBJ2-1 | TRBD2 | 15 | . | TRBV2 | CASRELAGDYNEQFF | TGTGCCAGCAGGGAGCTAGCGGGAGATTACAATGAGCAGTTCTTC
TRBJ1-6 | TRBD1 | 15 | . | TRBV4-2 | CASSQGQGVNSPLHF | TGTGCCAGCAGCCAAGGACAGGGGGTTAATTCACCCCTCCACTTT
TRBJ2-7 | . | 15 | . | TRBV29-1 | CSVLTPDAGSYEQYF | TGCAGCGTTCTTACCCCCGACGCAGGCTCCTACGAGCAGTACTTC
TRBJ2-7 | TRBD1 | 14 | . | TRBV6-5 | CATGQGPYSYEQYF | TGTGCCACGGGACAGGGGCCCTACTCCTACGAGCAGTACTTC
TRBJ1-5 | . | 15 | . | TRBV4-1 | CASSHHQSGDQPQHF | TGCGCCAGCAGCCATCACCAGAGCGGAGATCAGCCCCAGCATTTT
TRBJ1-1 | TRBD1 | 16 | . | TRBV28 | CASSLFPGTGNTEAFF | TGTGCCAGCAGTTTATTCCCCGGGACAGGGAACACTGAAGCTTTCTTT
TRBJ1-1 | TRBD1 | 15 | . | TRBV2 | CASRSQTGVDTEAFF | TGTGCCAGCAGAAGTCAGACAGGGGTCGACACTGAAGCTTTCTTT
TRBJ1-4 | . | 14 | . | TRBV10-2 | CASSESRRGEKLFF | TGCGCCAGCAGTGAGTCGCGGAGGGGAGAAAAACTGTTTTTT
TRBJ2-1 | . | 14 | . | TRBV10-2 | CASTLRDPNNEQFF | TGCGCCAGCACTTTGCGGGATCCCAACAATGAGCAGTTCTTC
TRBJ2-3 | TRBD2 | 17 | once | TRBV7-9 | CASSPIPGLADADTQYF | TGTGCCAGCAGCCCTATCCCGGGACTAGCGGACGCAGATACGCAGTATTTT
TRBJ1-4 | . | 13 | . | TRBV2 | CASNRATNEKLFF | TGTGCCAGCAACAGGGCAACTAATGAAAAACTGTTTTTT
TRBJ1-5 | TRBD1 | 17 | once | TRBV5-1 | CASSLEPGTASNQPQHF | TGCGCCAGCAGCCTAGAACCGGGGACAGCTAGCAATCAGCCCCAGCATTTT
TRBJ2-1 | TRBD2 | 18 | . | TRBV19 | CASSPGGLAGGWYNEQFF | TGTGCCAGTAGTCCCGGGGGACTAGCGGGAGGGTGGTACAATGAGCAGTTCTTC
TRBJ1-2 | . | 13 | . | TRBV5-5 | CASSHSGDYGYTF | TGTGCCAGCAGTCATTCGGGTGACTATGGCTACACCTTC
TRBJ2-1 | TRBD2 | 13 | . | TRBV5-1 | CASSDSGSNEQFF | TGCGCCAGCAGCGATAGCGGGAGTAATGAGCAGTTCTTC
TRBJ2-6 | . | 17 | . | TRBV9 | CASSAATAGSGANVLTF | TGTGCCAGCAGCGCGGCTACAGCAGGGTCTGGGGCCAACGTCCTGACTTTC
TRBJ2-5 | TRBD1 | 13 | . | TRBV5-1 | CASSRDRAETQYF | TGCGCCAGCAGTCGAGACAGGGCAGAGACCCAGTACTTC
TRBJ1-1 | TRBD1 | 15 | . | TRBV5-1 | CASSPMGQGSTEAFF | TGCGCCAGCAGCCCCATGGGACAGGGTTCGACTGAAGCTTTCTTT
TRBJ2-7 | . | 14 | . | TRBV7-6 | CASRPGNQMGEQYF | TGTGCCAGCAGACCGGGGAACCAAATGGGGGAGCAGTACTTC
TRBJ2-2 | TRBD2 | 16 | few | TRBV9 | CASSVTSGPNTGELFF | TGTGCCAGCAGCGTAACTAGCGGGCCGAACACCGGGGAGCTGTTTTTT
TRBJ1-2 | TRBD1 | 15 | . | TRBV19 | CASSINQGASYGYTF | TGTGCCAGTAGTATCAACCAGGGGGCGAGCTATGGCTACACCTTC
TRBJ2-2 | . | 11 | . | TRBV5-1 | CASSLAGELFF | TGCGCCAGCAGCTTGGCTGGGGAGCTGTTTTTT
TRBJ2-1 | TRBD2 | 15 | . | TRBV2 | CASSESLAGVNEQFF | TGTGCCAGCAGTGAGAGTCTAGCGGGAGTCAATGAGCAGTTCTTC
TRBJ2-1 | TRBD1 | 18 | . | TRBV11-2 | CACCFVSGTGGSYNEQFF | TGTGCCTGCTGCTTTGTGTCCGGGACAGGGGGCTCCTACAATGAGCAGTTCTTC